Each of the 26 T cell receptor beta chains below was sequenced from the same sample in a study of spatial heterogeneity in lung cancer. TCRdb redid the calling of the 5' RACE reads with MiXCR, one entry per CDR3 protein. The sample carries some 7,400 distinct CDR3 sequences, around 6.7% recorded once. The antigens of these receptors remain unknown. General study findings and limits: One measure, the expanded intratumoral alpha and beta TCR count, tracked tumor mutation counts.

Noted time point: sample taken at primary tumor resection. The sample here was lung tumor tissue, taken at surgery. The receptor source for this set is a female donor with early-stage non-small cell lung cancer.

This clonotype ranks as medium-sized. Because the library targeted alpha chains, this beta chain is an off-target read whose size means little. V gene TRBV6-1 combines with J gene TRBJ2-1; TRBD2 aligns across 7 bases. Per germline, CDR1 MNHNS and CDR2 SASEGT. V gave up 8 bases and J gave up 9 bases; unmatched junction bases: 10. This CDR3 spans 13 amino acids. CDR3 in amino acids: CASLTGGFGEQFF. The CDR3 bases are TGTGCCAGCCTGACGGGGGGTTTCGGTGAGCAGTTCTTC.

This clonotype showed up just a few times. A much larger clonotype is one base distant, so this may be a read error. Since the library was made to target alpha chains, this beta chain is a stray read and its abundance is not meaningful. The DNA of the CDR3 is TGCACCAGCAGCAGACTAGCGGAAACAGATACGCAGTATTTT. It specifies CTSSRLAETDTQYF. The V gene is TRBV5-1, the J gene TRBJ2-3, with 9 bases that match TRBD2. Germline loops: CDR1 SGHRS, CDR2 YFSETQ. This CDR3 has 14 residues.

This clonotype was counted ten times or more. Since it is a stray read in a library aimed at alpha chains, this beta chain has a size that is not meaningful. The chain links TRBV7-6 to TRBJ1-5; 9 bases are shared with TRBD1. This CDR3 has 16 residues. Trimming at V came to 1 base and at J to 6 bases, leaving 7 bases not matched to a gene. Germline-derived CDR1 and CDR2 are SGHVS and FNYEAQ. CDR3 sequence reads: CASSLEGQGFGQPQHF. The CDR3 DNA follows: TGTGCCAGCAGCTTAGAGGGACAGGGTTTCGGTCAGCCCCAGCATTTT.

This clonotype ranks as large (0.1 to 1%). In a library made to pick up alpha chains, this beta chain is a stray read with a size that means little. The chain's CDR3 is CASSVTDRSSYEQYF. DNA for the CDR3: TGTGCCAGCAGCGTGACGGACAGGAGCTCCTACGAGCAGTACTTC. The chain carries TRBV9 and TRBJ2-7; 7 bases match TRBD1. Per germline, CDR1 SGDLS and CDR2 YYNGEE. Trimming at V came to 2 bases and at J to 0 bases, leaving 5 bases not matched to a gene. The CDR3 loop spans 15 amino acids.

In this sample, this clonotype turned up many times. In a library made to pick up alpha chains, this beta chain is a stray read with a size that means little. CDR3 loop: CARALGGSGETQYF. DNA of the CDR3: TGTGCCAGGGCGCTTGGGGGGTCTGGGGAGACCCAGTACTTC. The chain couples TRBV2 to TRBJ2-5; D perhaps matches TRBD2 (6 bases). The CDR3 is made up of 14 amino acids. The V end lost 9 bases, the J end lost 5 bases, and 19 bases lay between the germline ends. Germline V lookup: CDR1 SNHLY, CDR2 FYNNEI.

In this sample, this clonotype is medium-sized. This beta chain is an off-target read within a library intended for alpha chains, so its frequency means little. The chain joins TRBV19 to TRBJ2-3; D is unresolved. Germline V gene sequence: CDR1 LNHDA, CDR2 SQIVND (reference sequence). V was clipped by 10 bases and J by 3 bases, with 17 bases between them. The CDR3 runs to 14 residues. The CDR3 reads CATHPRFMTDTQYF. The CDR3 bases are TGTGCCACCCACCCCAGGTTTATGACAGATACGCAGTATTTT.

This clonotype qualifies as medium-sized. This beta chain lies outside the target of a library built for alpha chains; its clone size means little. The J gene is TRBJ2-3, the V gene TRBV20-1; 12 bases are a match to TRBD2. J gave up 4 bases and V 6 bases, and 20 bases lay outside the gene matches. Per germline, CDR1 DFQATT and CDR2 SNEGSKA (reference sequence). The CDR3 is made up of 19 amino acids. The CDR3 DNA follows: TGCAGTGCAACGTCAGTTCCCGGGACTAGCGGGCGAGGACCAGATACGCAGTATTTT. This sequence encodes CSATSVPGTSGRGPDTQYF.

By sample share, this clonotype is medium-sized. Because this beta chain is a stray read in a library intended to capture alpha chains, its abundance should not be given much weight. The chain recombines TRBV5-4 with TRBJ2-3, with D hard to call. Trimming pared 0 bases from V and 3 bases from J, leaving 17 bases between. CDR1 is SGHNT and CDR2 is YYREEE in the germline V gene (reference sequence). The CDR3 runs 17 residues. The CDR3 is CASSLGGGGRLTDTQYF. In DNA form, the CDR3 reads TGTGCCAGCAGCTTGGGCGGCGGTGGCAGGCTAACAGATACGCAGTATTTT.

The table lists this clonotype with many counts. This beta chain slipped into a library made for alpha chains as a stray read, so its size is not meaningful. This chain uses TRBV7-2 with TRBJ2-2; D remains ambiguous. Germline V lookup: CDR1 SGHTA, CDR2 FQGNSA. The CDR3 is made up of 12 amino acids. The V end lost 5 bases, the J end lost 6 bases, and 7 bases lay between the germline ends. The CDR3 protein is CASSVGAGELFF. The CDR3 region has the DNA TGTGCCAGCAGCGTAGGAGCCGGGGAGCTGTTTTTT.

This clonotype is labeled as medium-sized. This beta chain represents an off-target read in a library built for alpha chains; its size is of limited meaning. This CDR3 reads CASSLGTGGNTIYF. CDR3 DNA: TGTGCCAGCAGCTTAGGGACAGGGGGAAACACCATATATTTT. The V call is TRBV7-8, the J call TRBJ1-3; 8 positions agree with TRBD1. CDR1 and CDR2 from the germline V gene are SGHVS and FQNEAQ. The CDR3 is 14 amino acids. J gave up 4 bases and V 1 base, and 0 bases lay outside the gene matches.

This clonotype was detected ten times or more. A library made for alpha chains picked up this beta chain off target, so its size means little. The gene calls are TRBV28 and TRBJ2-1; no definite D call. Trimming removed 5 bases from V and 10 bases from J, with 18 bases in between. Germline CDR1 MDHEN, CDR2 SYDVKM. The CDR3 sequence is 14 residues long. The CDR3 sequence: CASSETRESVEQFF. The CDR3 bases are TGTGCCAGCAGTGAGACCAGAGAAAGTGTGGAGCAGTTCTTC.

In this sample, this clonotype is medium-sized. The library was built for alpha chains, so this beta chain is an off-target read and its size means little. V is TRBV7-2 and J is TRBJ2-5, with 8 bases fitting TRBD2. The CDR3 contains 14 residues. Trimming removed 8 bases from V and 1 base from J; junction bases left unmatched: 6. The germline V gene encodes CDR1 SGHTA and CDR2 FQGNSA. The CDR3 sequence is CASGAGGPQETQYF. CDR3 in DNA: TGTGCCAGCGGCGCGGGAGGCCCCCAAGAGACCCAGTACTTC.

This clonotype was recorded a few times. This beta chain is an off-target read within a library intended for alpha chains, so its frequency means little. The J gene is TRBJ2-3, the V gene TRBV5-5, with D maybe TRBD1 (5 bases). CDR1 SGHKS and CDR2 YYEKEE come from the germline V gene (reference sequence). The CDR3 has 16 amino acids. Trimming removed 4 bases at V and 6 bases at J, with 21 bases between. The CDR3 sequence: CASSTATQGAQDTQYF. The CDR3 DNA is TGTGCCAGCAGCACCGCAACACAAGGGGCGCAGGATACGCAGTATTTT.

The table lists this clonotype with a few counts. The library was designed around alpha chains, so this beta chain is a stray read whose abundance carries little weight. The chain has TRBV28 and TRBJ2-6; weak D call: TRBD1 (5 bases). The CDR3 has 16 residues. The V and J ends lost 3 bases and 0 bases respectively, with 9 bases between them. CDR1 is MDHEN and CDR2 is SYDVKM in the germline V gene. This chain's CDR3 is CASSFSGFSGANVLTF. The CDR3 coding sequence is TGTGCCAGCAGTTTCTCAGGGTTCTCTGGGGCCAACGTCCTGACTTTC.

This clonotype was seen at least ten times. This beta chain is an unintended read in a library built for alpha chains; its size means little. This chain uses TRBV20-1 with TRBJ2-4; D is possibly TRBD2 (5 bases). This CDR3 contains 13 residues. V lost 4 bases, J lost 7 bases, and 14 bases lay in between. Germline V CDR1 and CDR2: DFQATT, SNEGSKA (reference sequence). This CDR3 reads CSATLSGSNIQYF. For the CDR3, the DNA is TGCAGTGCTACTCTTTCTGGGAGTAACATTCAGTACTTC.

This clonotype appeared many times. Within a library made for alpha chains, this beta chain is off target, and its count is uninformative. The V call is TRBV7-6, the J call TRBJ2-1; 8 bases fit TRBD2. J gave up 6 bases and V 5 bases, and 12 bases lay outside the gene matches. This CDR3 is 16 amino acids long. Germline loops: CDR1 SGHVS, CDR2 FNYEAQ. CDR3 protein: CASSPSGGPLVNEQFF. The CDR3 DNA follows: TGTGCCAGCAGCCCGTCGGGAGGGCCACTTGTCAATGAGCAGTTCTTC.

This clonotype has at least ten counts. Because the library targeted alpha chains, this beta chain is an off-target read whose size means little. The chain has TRBV11-2 and TRBJ2-3, with 9 bases matching TRBD2. The V gene end was trimmed by 4 bases and the J gene end by 4 bases; junction bases not matched to a gene: 3. The germline V gene encodes CDR1 SGHAT and CDR2 FQNNGV. The CDR3 is 14 residues long. The DNA for the CDR3 is TGTGCCAGCAGCTCGGGACTAGCCGCAGATACGCAGTATTTT. Translated: CASSSGLAADTQYF.

This clonotype qualifies as medium-sized. As an off-target read in a library built for alpha chains, this beta chain has a frequency of little significance. The V call is TRBV5-4, the J call TRBJ1-2, with unresolved D. Germline CDR1 reads SGHNT; CDR2 reads YYREEE (reference sequence). V was pared by 3 bases and J by 6 bases, with 15 bases between. The CDR3 extends over 14 amino acids. Written as DNA, the CDR3 is TGTGCCAGCAGCTCGGGCGTTAGGGAGGATGGCTACACCTTC. Protein product: CASSSGVREDGYTF.

This clonotype showed up many times. Found in a library prepared for alpha chains, this beta chain is an off-target read, and its abundance has little meaning. This chain uses TRBV25-1 with TRBJ1-6, with TRBD1 matching over 8 bases. V lost 3 bases to trimming and J lost 6 bases; unmatched junction nucleotides: 4. CDR1 is MGHDK, CDR2 SYGVNS, per germline. CDR3 length: 15 amino acids. The CDR3 protein is CASSEVTGANSPLHF. DNA of the CDR3: TGTGCCAGCAGTGAGGTGACAGGGGCTAATTCACCCCTCCACTTT.

This clonotype appeared many times. Since the library was made to target alpha chains, this beta chain is a stray read and its abundance is not meaningful. The V and J genes are TRBV19 and TRBJ2-5, with 11 bases matching TRBD2. Germline V gives CDR1 LNHDA, CDR2 SQIVND (reference sequence). This CDR3 has 16 residues. V dropped 5 bases and J dropped 2; count of bases not matched to a gene: 7. This CDR3 is CASSFSSGRSQETQYF. As DNA, the CDR3 is TGTGCCAGTAGTTTTTCTAGCGGGAGGTCGCAAGAGACCCAGTACTTC.

This clonotype was recorded at least ten times. The library was built for alpha chains, so this beta chain is an off-target read and its size means little. The chain joins TRBV5-1 to TRBJ2-7; D might be TRBD1 or TRBD2, each matching 5 bases. The CDR3 contains 13 residues. Deletions cut 0 bases from V and 9 bases from J, with 13 bases between. Per the germline V gene, CDR1 is SGHRS and CDR2 is YFSETQ. CDR3 sequence reads: CASSLDPGTAQYF. The CDR3 DNA follows: TGCGCCAGCAGCTTGGATCCGGGGACGGCGCAGTACTTC.

This clonotype has a count of ten or more. Because the library targeted alpha chains, this beta chain is an off-target read whose size means little. CDR3 nucleotides: TGTGCCAAACAATCAGGGACAGGGGGTAATAGCAATCAGCCCCAGCATTTT. It yields the protein CAKQSGTGGNSNQPQHF. The rearrangement uses TRBV24-1 and TRBJ1-5; 11 bases are a match to TRBD1. Trimming at V came to 11 bases and at J to 0 bases, leaving 11 bases not matched to a gene. In germline, CDR1 is KGHDR, CDR2 SFDVKD. This CDR3 region has 17 residues.

This clonotype was recorded many times. This beta chain slipped into a library made for alpha chains as a stray read, so its size is not meaningful. The chain is built from TRBV19 and TRBJ2-3; 9 nucleotides line up with TRBD1. CDR1 is LNHDA and CDR2 is SQIVND in the germline V gene (reference sequence). The CDR3 has 15 amino acids. V trimming: 5 bases; J trimming: 2 bases; junction bases outside the gene matches: 5. The CDR3 region has the DNA TGTGCCAGTAGTTTACGACAGGGGGACACAGATACGCAGTATTTT. Translated: CASSLRQGDTDTQYF.

This clonotype is medium-sized within its sample. Within a library made for alpha chains, this beta chain is off target, and its count is uninformative. The chain couples TRBV4-1 to TRBJ2-4; D is uncertain. The germline V gene encodes CDR1 MGHRA and CDR2 YSYEKL. Trimming removed 1 base from V and 2 bases from J, with 15 bases in between. The CDR3 has 17 amino acids. The CDR3 sequence: CASSQGIGKRTKNIQYF. Written as DNA, the CDR3 is TGCGCCAGCAGCCAAGGAATAGGGAAGAGGACCAAAAACATTCAGTACTTC.

Many counts were recorded for this clonotype. This beta chain was picked up by a library intended for alpha chains and is off target, so its count carries little meaning. The chain links TRBV5-6 to TRBJ2-1, with 10 bases matching TRBD2. J was trimmed by 8 bases and V by 3 bases; bases with no gene match: 2. The germline CDR1 and CDR2 sequences are SGHDT and YYEEEE. CDR3 size: 13 residues. CDR3 coding DNA: TGTGCCAGCAGCTACGGGACTAGCGATGAGCAGTTCTTC. Residues: CASSYGTSDEQFF.

This clonotype was seen at least ten times. Since the library was made to target alpha chains, this beta chain is a stray read and its abundance is not meaningful. The rearrangement joins TRBV27 to TRBJ2-1; 10 nucleotides align to TRBD2. J lost 1 base, V lost 8 bases, and 14 bases had no gene match. The V gene's germline CDR1 is MNHEY and CDR2 SMNVEV (reference sequence). CDR3 length: 18 residues. Written as DNA, the CDR3 is TGTGCCAGCCAAACCCTAGGAGGTAGCGGGAGGTCCTACAATGAGCAGTTCTTC. Amino acids: CASQTLGGSGRSYNEQFF.